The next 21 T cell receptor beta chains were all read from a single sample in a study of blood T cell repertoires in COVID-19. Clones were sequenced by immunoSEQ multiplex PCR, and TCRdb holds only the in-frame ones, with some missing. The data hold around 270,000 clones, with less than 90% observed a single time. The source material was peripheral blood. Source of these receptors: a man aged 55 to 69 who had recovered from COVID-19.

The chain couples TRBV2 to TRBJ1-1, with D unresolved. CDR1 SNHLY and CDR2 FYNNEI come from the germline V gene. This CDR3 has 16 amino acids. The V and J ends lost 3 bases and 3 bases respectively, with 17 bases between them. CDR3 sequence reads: CASSEAGGTSYTEAFF. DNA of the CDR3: TGTGCCAGCAGTGAGGCGGGAGGAACATCGTACACTGAAGCTTTCTTT.

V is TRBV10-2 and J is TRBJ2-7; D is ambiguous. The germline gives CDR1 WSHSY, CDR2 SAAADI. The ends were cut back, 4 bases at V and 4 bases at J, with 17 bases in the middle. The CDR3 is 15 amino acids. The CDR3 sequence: CASSAPTAIQYEQYF. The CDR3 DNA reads TGCGCCAGCAGTGCGCCCACAGCCATTCAATACGAGCAGTACTTC.

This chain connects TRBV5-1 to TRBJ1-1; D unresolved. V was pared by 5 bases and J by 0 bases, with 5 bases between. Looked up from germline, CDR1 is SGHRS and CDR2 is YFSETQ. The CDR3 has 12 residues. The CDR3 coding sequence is TGCGCCAGCAGATCAATGAACACTGAAGCTTTCTTT. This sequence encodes CASRSMNTEAFF.

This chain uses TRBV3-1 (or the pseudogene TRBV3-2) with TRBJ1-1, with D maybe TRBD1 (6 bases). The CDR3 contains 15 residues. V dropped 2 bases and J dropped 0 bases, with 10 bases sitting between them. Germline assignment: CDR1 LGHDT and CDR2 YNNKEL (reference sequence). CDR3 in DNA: TGTGCCAGCAGCCAAACAGGGCCCTTGAACACTGAAGCTTTCTTT. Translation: CASSQTGPLNTEAFF.

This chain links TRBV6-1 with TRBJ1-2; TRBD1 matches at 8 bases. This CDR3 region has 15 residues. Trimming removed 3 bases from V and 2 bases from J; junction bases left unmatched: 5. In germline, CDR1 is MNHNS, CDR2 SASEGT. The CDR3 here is CASSDRGLKNYGYTF. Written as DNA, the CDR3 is TGTGCCAGCAGTGACAGGGGGCTCAAGAACTATGGCTACACCTTC.

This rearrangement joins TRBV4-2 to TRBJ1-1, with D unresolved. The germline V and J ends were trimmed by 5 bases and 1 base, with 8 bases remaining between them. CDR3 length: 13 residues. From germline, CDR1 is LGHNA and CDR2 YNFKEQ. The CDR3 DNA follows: TGTGCCAGCAGCGGGCGCCCGAACACTGAAGCTTTCTTT. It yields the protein CASSGRPNTEAFF.

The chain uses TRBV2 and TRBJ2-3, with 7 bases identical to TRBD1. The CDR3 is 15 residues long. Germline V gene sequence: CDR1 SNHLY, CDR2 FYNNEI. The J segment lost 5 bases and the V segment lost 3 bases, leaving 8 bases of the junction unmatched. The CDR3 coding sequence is TGTGCCAGCAGTGAGGAACAGGGGTTTAAAGATACGCAGTATTTT. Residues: CASSEEQGFKDTQYF.

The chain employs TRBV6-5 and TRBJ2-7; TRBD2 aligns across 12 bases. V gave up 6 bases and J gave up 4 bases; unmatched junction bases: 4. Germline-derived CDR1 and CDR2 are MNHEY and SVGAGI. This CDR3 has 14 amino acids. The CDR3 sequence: CASRGLAGWYEQYF. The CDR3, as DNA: TGTGCCAGCAGAGGACTAGCGGGGTGGTACGAGCAGTACTTC.

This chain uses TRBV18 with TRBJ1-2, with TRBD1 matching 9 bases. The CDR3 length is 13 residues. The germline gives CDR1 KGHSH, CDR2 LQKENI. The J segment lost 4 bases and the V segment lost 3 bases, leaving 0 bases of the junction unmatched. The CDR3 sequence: CASSPDRGYGYTF. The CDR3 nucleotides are TGTGCCAGCTCACCGGACAGGGGCTATGGCTACACCTTC.

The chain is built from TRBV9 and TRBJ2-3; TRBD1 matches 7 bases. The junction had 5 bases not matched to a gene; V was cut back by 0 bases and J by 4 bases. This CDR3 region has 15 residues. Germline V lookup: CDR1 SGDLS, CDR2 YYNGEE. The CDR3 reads CASSVEGGESDTQYF. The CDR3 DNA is TGTGCCAGCAGCGTAGAAGGGGGCGAGTCAGATACGCAGTATTTT.

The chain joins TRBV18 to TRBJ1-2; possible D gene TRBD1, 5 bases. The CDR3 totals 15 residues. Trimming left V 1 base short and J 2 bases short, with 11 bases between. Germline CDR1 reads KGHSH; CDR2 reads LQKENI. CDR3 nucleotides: TGTGCCAGCTCACCACAGCCGACAGTCAACTATGGCTACACCTTC. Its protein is CASSPQPTVNYGYTF.

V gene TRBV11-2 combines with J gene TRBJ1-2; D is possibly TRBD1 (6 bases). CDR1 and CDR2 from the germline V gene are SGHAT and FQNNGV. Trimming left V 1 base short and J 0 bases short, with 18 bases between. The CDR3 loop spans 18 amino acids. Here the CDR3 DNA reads TGTGCCAGCAGCTTAGGGGGTTCACGGACAGCACCTAACTATGGCTACACCTTC. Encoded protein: CASSLGGSRTAPNYGYTF.

As DNA, the CDR3 is TGTGCCAGCAGCCTAACCACCGGGACAGCGAATAACTACGAGCAGTACTTC. Protein product: CASSLTTGTANNYEQYF. The rearrangement joins TRBV7-6 to TRBJ2-7, with 7 bases fitting TRBD1. This CDR3 is 17 amino acids long. The ends lost 5 bases at V and 3 bases at J; junction bases unmatched: 16. CDR1 and CDR2 from the germline V gene are SGHVS and FNYEAQ.

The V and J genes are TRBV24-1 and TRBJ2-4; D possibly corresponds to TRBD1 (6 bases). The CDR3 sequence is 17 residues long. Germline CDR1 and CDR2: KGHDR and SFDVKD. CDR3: CEEGQGGETLAKNIQYF. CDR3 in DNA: TGTGAAGAGGGCCAAGGGGGAGAGACACTAGCCAAAAACATTCAGTACTTC.

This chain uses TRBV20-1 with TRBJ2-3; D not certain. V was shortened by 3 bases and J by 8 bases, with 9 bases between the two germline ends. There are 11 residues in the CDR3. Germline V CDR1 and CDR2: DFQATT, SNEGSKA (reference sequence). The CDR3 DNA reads TGCAGTGCTAGTTTCAGTGGTACGCAGTATTTT. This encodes CSASFSGTQYF.

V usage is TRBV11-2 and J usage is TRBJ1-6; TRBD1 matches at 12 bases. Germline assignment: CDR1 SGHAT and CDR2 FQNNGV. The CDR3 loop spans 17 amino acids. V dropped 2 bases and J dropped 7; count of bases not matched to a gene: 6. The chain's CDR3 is CASSLKGQGAFNSPLHF. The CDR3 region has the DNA TGTGCCAGCAGCTTAAAGGGACAGGGGGCTTTCAATTCACCCCTCCACTTT.

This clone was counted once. The CDR3 DNA reads as TGTGCCAGCAGAGGGGTAGCGAACACCGGGGAGCTGTTTTTT. It codes for CASRGVANTGELFF. V and J are TRBV27 and TRBJ2-2; weak D call: TRBD1 (5 bases). Germline V CDR1 and CDR2: MNHEY, SMNVEV (reference sequence). V lost 6 bases and J 0 bases, leaving 8 bases between the germline ends. CDR3 length equals 14 residues.

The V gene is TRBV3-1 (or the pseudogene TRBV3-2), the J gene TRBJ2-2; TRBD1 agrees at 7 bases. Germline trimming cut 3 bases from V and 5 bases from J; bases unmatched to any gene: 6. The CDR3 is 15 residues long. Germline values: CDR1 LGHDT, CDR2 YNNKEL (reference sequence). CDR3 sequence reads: CASSQLRGITGELFF. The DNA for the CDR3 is TGTGCCAGCAGCCAGCTCAGGGGGATAACCGGGGAGCTGTTTTTT.

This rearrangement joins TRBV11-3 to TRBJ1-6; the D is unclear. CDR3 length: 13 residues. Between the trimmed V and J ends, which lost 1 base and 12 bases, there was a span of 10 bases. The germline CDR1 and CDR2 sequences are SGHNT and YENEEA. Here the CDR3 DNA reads TGTGCCAGCAGCTTAGGGACGGCGGGACCCCTCCACTTT. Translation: CASSLGTAGPLHF. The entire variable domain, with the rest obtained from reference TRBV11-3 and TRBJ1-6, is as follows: EAGVVQSPRYKIIEKKQPVAFWCNPISGHNTLYWYLQNLGQGPELLIRYENEEAVDDSQLPKDRFSAERLKGVDSTLKIQPAELGDSAVYLCASSLGTAGPLHFGNGTRLTVT.

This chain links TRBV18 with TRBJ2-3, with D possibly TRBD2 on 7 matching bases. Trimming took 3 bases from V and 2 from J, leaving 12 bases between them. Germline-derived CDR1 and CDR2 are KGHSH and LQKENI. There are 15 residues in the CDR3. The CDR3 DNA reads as TGTGCCAGCTCACCTGGCGGGGGCAACACAGATACGCAGTATTTT. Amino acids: CASSPGGGNTDTQYF.

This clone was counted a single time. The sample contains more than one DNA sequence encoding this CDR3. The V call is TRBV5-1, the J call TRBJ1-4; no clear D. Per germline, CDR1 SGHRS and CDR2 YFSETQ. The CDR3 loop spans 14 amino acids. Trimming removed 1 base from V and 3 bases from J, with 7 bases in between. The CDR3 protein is CASSLTASNEKLFF. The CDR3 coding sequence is TGCGCCAGCAGCTTGACAGCTTCTAATGAAAAACTGTTTTTT.